This TCR beta chain was sequenced for a study of Tregs in tolerant kidney transplant recipients. Whole-study results and caveats: The most relevant donor-specific Treg TCRbeta repertoire apparently came from expansion with activated donor B cells. Findings come from small patient numbers and require larger validation. No direct test of biological reproducibility was done here.

Unstimulated Tregs (CD4+CD25+CD127-) and CD4+CD25- non-Tregs were sorted from PBMCs. Points on this clone: Its target is unknown.

Clones were sequenced by immunoSEQ multiplex PCR, and TCRdb holds only the in-frame ones, with some missing. This sample has tens of thousands of clones, with approximately 92% found just once. The TCR comes from a human donor in good health. What was sequenced was CD8+ T cells from blood.

CDR3 sequence: CATIADSLIYGEQYF. The DNA of the CDR3 is TGTGCCACCATAGCGGACAGTTTAATCTACGGCGAGCAGTACTTC. The rearrangement joins TRBV10-3 to TRBJ2-7; the D call may be TRBD1 or TRBD2 (6 bases each). The CDR3 totals 15 residues. With 10 bases removed from V and 6 bases from J, the gap between germline ends came to 25 bases. In germline, CDR1 is ENHRY, CDR2 SYGVKD.